What follows are 5 T cell receptor beta chains derived from one specimen sequenced in a study of control samples from healthy donors and cancer patients. Generated by immunoSEQ multiplex PCR, the TCRdb table keeps only in-frame clones and is missing some. The repertoire holds about 170,000 clones, approximately 92% seen once, with roughly 3.9% in the top ten. Material for sequencing was blood. All receptors come from a woman aged 55-70 years in good health.

The V and J genes are TRBV2 and TRBJ2-3, with TRBD1 matching 8 bases. The J segment lost 0 bases and the V segment lost 6 bases, leaving 2 bases of the junction unmatched. CDR1 is SNHLY and CDR2 is FYNNEI in the germline V gene. CDR3 length equals 14 residues. The CDR3 sequence is CASRRTGSTDTQYF. The CDR3 DNA sequence: TGTGCCAGCAGGCGGACAGGGAGCACAGATACGCAGTATTTT.

The rearrangement uses TRBV7-8 and TRBJ2-3; 10 bases are shared with TRBD2. With 0 bases clipped from V and 1 base from J, the junction kept 13 bases outside the gene matches. CDR3 length: 20 residues. Germline CDR1 and CDR2: SGHVS and FQNEAQ. Here the CDR3 reads CASSLAQASGGGLGTDTQYF. The CDR3 nucleotides read TGTGCCAGCAGCTTAGCGCAGGCTAGCGGGGGTGGATTAGGCACAGATACGCAGTATTTT.

The rearrangement links TRBV27 to TRBJ1-2, with a tentative D call TRBD1 (5 bases). In germline, CDR1 is MNHEY, CDR2 SMNVEV (reference sequence). CDR3 length: 16 amino acids. Trimming stripped 5 bases from V and 4 bases from J, with 20 bases between. Written as DNA, the CDR3 is TGTGCCAGCAGTCCCTCCCCCCGACAGCCTTTCTATGGCTACACCTTC. Its translation is CASSPSPRQPFYGYTF.

A single count supports this clone. V and J are TRBV18 and TRBJ1-1; no definite D call. This CDR3 region has 16 residues. The ends were cut back, 2 bases at V and 0 bases at J, with 13 bases in the middle. Germline CDR1 reads KGHSH; CDR2 reads LQKENI. The CDR3 nucleotides read TGTGCCAGCTCACCAGGTTTCGGGGATTTGAACACTGAAGCTTTCTTT. This encodes CASSPGFGDLNTEAFF. The variable domain in full, completed from reference TRBV18 and TRBJ1-1, reads NAGVMQNPRHLVRRRGQEARLRCSPMKGHSHVYWYRQLPEEGLKFMVYLQKENIIDESGMPKERFSAEFPKEGPSILRIQQVVRGDSAAYFCASSPGFGDLNTEAFFGQGTRLTVV.

The V gene is TRBV24-1, the J gene TRBJ2-1; no reliable D call. Looked up from germline, CDR1 is KGHDR and CDR2 is SFDVKD. V lost 7 bases and J lost 3, with 15 bases in between. This CDR3 spans 15 amino acids. This CDR3 reads CATRGKGRDYNEQFF. The CDR3 nucleotides are TGTGCCACCAGAGGGAAAGGCAGAGACTACAATGAGCAGTTCTTC.